This T cell receptor (beta chain) was identified in a study of blood T cell repertoires in COVID-19 (dated by TCRdb to the early 2020s). With respect to the entire study: The collaborator samples originated in the United States, Italy and Spain and spanned the acute and convalescent phases of COVID-19. The material from the prospective study consisted of cDNA or gDNA derived from T cells, B-cell-depleted T cells, or PBMCs. Deeply sampled blood TCRbeta repertoires from subjects exposed to, actively infected with, or recovered from COVID-19 were included in the dataset. A freely available public database, intended as a resource for researchers studying the immune response to SARS-CoV-2, is where the repertoires were released. The samples were drawn from the first 160 participants of the ongoing ImmuneRACE study and from 1,254 subjects provided by 6 global collaborators. The sample metadata nearly always contained a de-identified subject ID, COVID-19 status, age in years and sex. Where available, HLA class I and class II types were obtained from metadata supplied by the sample provider rather than from assay-based typing.

What the study reported, not specific to this receptor: How much clinical and demographic metadata was included differed by source and by participant, and the metadata was provided uncurated.

Worth noting for this clone: The clone's antigen remains unknown. Within one base of it there is no much larger clone, and no base qualities were kept.

CDR1 and CDR2, looked up from the germline V gene (reference sequence), are LGHDT and YNNKEL. Inclusive of the bounding cysteine and phenylalanine, the CDR3 is 18 residues long. Left in the record is the CDR3 DNA by itself, 54 bases read in frame from the first base. Trimming costs V 5 bases and J 9 bases, and their ends lie 31 bases apart. In the prospective study, participants were roughly 18 to 100 years old, resided in about two dozen geographic areas of the United States, and were enrolled through a virtual design. To assign participants to cohorts, the prospective study relied on clinical history that participants themselves reported in a screening survey and a study questionnaire. For ImmuneRACE Cohort 3, a participant was defined as recovered based on two consecutive negative NP/OP PCR tests, clearance by a healthcare professional, or resolution of symptoms. In the prospective study, whole blood, serum and a nasopharyngeal or oropharyngeal swab were collected from each participant by mobile phlebotomists. Additional blood draws and questionnaires over an approximately two-month period could optionally be provided by prospective study participants. Blood samples from the prospective study were shipped frozen or at room temperature prior to DNA extraction.

TCRbeta CDR3 regions were amplified from genomic DNA using the immunoSEQ Assay, a bias-controlled multiplex PCR. The original pipeline was this. Within the assay, amplification of reference gene primers was used to estimate how many nucleated cells each sample contained. Sequence reads were collapsed and filtered to measure the absolute abundance of every unique TCRbeta CDR3 rearrangement. Productive Simpson clonality was computed per sample as the square root of Simpson's diversity index over productive rearrangements. Held by TCRdb, this immuneACCESS table contains in-frame sequences only and omits some clones. Under half of the omission traces to an unresolved V gene where checked; the cause of the rest is unknown. That table supplies the V and J calls and clone size; D and trimming were determined from the DNA. Across this sample there are about 370,000 clones, with just under 90% seen only once. About 1.7% of the sample comes from the top ten.

The sample was PBMCs or T cells enriched from blood (not recorded which). The chain joins TRBV3-1 (or the pseudogene TRBV3-2) to TRBJ2-5; possibly the D gene is TRBD1, per 7 matching bases. This TCR derives from a woman in her 30s who had recovered from COVID-19. The CDR3 reads CASSENRGSGPGVWSQYF. The sequence in DNA is TGTGCCAGCAGCGAAAACAGGGGCTCGGGCCCGGGAGTTTGGTCCCAGTACTTC.